This TCR beta chain was sequenced for a study of blood T cell repertoires in COVID-19. Turning to the study itself: The United States, Italy and Spain were the sources of the acute and convalescent COVID-19 samples. T cells, B-cell-depleted T cells, or PBMCs supplied cDNA or gDNA.

V was pared by 4 bases and J by 8 bases, with 6 bases of the junction left unmatched. From germline, CDR1 is KGHSH and CDR2 LQKENI. This CDR3 is built from 13 residues. Only in-frame clones appear in the TCRdb table, and some are missing; sequencing was by immunoSEQ multiplex PCR. The sample records around 65,000 clones, around 80% being singletons. The sequence came from a human donor in a cohort sampled during active COVID-19. V gene TRBV18 combines with J gene TRBJ1-2; 8 nucleotides agree with TRBD1. Sequencing was performed on peripheral blood. CDR3 in DNA: TGTGCCAGCTCACTCGGGACAGGTCGCGGCTACACCTTC. Its translation: CASSLGTGRGYTF.